The 18 T cell receptor beta chains below come from one sample, sequenced in a study of vaccination and CD4 T cells after COVID-19. The Oncomine TCR Beta short-read assay was what sequenced the DNA obtained from cultured CD4+ T cells. One entry per CDR3 protein results from TCRdb running MiXCR on the PCR reads. The sample has under 8,000 distinct CDR3 sequences, roughly 58% seen once. Treatment: roughly ten-day PBMC culture with coronavirus spike peptide pools or control peptides (ViraFEST assay). The antigens these receptors bind are not known. Specimen: CD4+ T cells from blood, cultured in vitro. The source is a human donor who had recovered from COVID-19.

The chain combines TRBV7-3 with TRBJ2-5; possibly TRBD2 for D (6 bases). Germline V gene data show CDR1 as SGHTA and CDR2 as FQGTGA. The CDR3 is 13 amino acids. V lost 3 bases and J 4 bases, leaving 9 bases between the germline ends. CDR3 sequence: CASSLGGGETQYF. The CDR3 DNA reads TGTGCCAGCAGCTTGGGGGGTGGAGAGACCCAGTACTTC.

This clonotype was counted a few times. This chain uses TRBV6-1 with TRBJ2-7, with a possible D match to TRBD2 (6 bases). The CDR3 is 15 residues long. Germline V gene data show CDR1 as MNHNS and CDR2 as SASEGT. Trimming shortened V by 4 bases and J by 1 base, and 14 bases separated the two germline ends. The CDR3 sequence: CASSGAGSISYEQYF. The CDR3 region has the DNA TGTGCCAGCAGTGGAGCCGGGAGTATATCCTACGAGCAGTACTTC.

The rearrangement uses TRBV20-1 and TRBJ1-1; no firm D call. V shed 3 bases and J shed 1 base, with 9 bases lying between them. The germline CDR1 and CDR2 sequences are DFQATT and SNEGSKA (reference sequence). The CDR3 totals 13 residues. The CDR3, as DNA: TGCAGTGCTAGCCAGACACCGAACACTGAAGCTTTCTTT. Protein sequence: CSASQTPNTEAFF.

This clonotype was seen only a few times. This chain connects TRBV27 to TRBJ2-7, with 8 bases aligning to TRBD2. The CDR3 is made up of 15 amino acids. CDR1 and CDR2 from the germline V gene are MNHEY and SMNVEV (reference sequence). J was trimmed by 6 bases and V by 5 bases; bases with no gene match: 12. The chain's CDR3 is CASSQTSGGIGEQYF. DNA for the CDR3: TGTGCCAGCAGTCAAACCTCGGGGGGGATTGGCGAGCAGTACTTC.

The rearrangement uses TRBV7-2 and TRBJ2-1; 8 nucleotides match TRBD1. This CDR3 is built from 15 residues. V lost 3 bases to trimming and J lost 3 bases; unmatched junction nucleotides: 4. The germline V gene has CDR1 SGHTA and CDR2 FQGNSA. In DNA form, the CDR3 reads TGTGCCAGCAGCTTGGCAACAGGGGGCTACAATGAGCAGTTCTTC. Its protein product is CASSLATGGYNEQFF.

This rearrangement joins TRBV11-2 to TRBJ1-1, with D possibly matching TRBD1 (6 bases). The CDR3 covers 14 residues. Trimming left V 0 bases short and J 8 bases short, with 13 bases between. In germline, CDR1 is SGHAT, CDR2 FQNNGV. CDR3: CASSLDGSGAEAFF. CDR3 DNA: TGTGCCAGCAGCTTAGATGGGTCGGGGGCAGAAGCTTTCTTT.

This clonotype appeared a few times. This chain joins TRBV6-1 and TRBJ2-7; 10 nucleotides agree with TRBD1. V trimming: 11 bases; J trimming: 6 bases; junction bases outside the gene matches: 13. The CDR3 is 14 residues long. The V gene's germline CDR1 is MNHNS and CDR2 SASEGT. DNA of the CDR3: TGTGCCCTCGGCTCGGGGGGACAGGGGCGCGAGCAGTACTTC. It specifies CALGSGGQGREQYF.

This clonotype was detected a few times. The CDR3 here is CASRGQSNQPQHF. The CDR3 nucleotides are TGTGCCAGCAGAGGACAGAGCAATCAGCCCCAGCATTTT. The chain is built from TRBV2 and TRBJ1-5; a weak D match, TRBD1 (6 bases). Germline CDR1 is SNHLY and CDR2 is FYNNEI. CDR3 size: 13 residues. V was trimmed by 6 bases and J by 1 base, leaving 7 bases between them.

This clonotype was seen only a few times. The chain recombines TRBV20-1 with TRBJ2-4; the match to TRBD1 covers 7 bases. J gave up 0 bases and V 3 bases, and 8 bases lay outside the gene matches. The length of the CDR3 is 16 residues. Germline V gene lookup returns CDR1 DFQATT and CDR2 SNEGSKA (reference sequence). The CDR3 here is CSASEDRRIAKNIQYF. The CDR3 DNA is TGCAGTGCTAGCGAGGACAGGAGGATAGCCAAAAACATTCAGTACTTC.

The rearrangement joins TRBV19 to TRBJ2-6; D uncertain. The CDR3 is 12 amino acids. Germline lookup yields CDR1 LNHDA and CDR2 SQIVND (reference sequence). Trimming cost V 3 bases and J 8 bases, with 5 bases left between them. The CDR3 sequence: CASSIMTNVLTF. The CDR3 DNA follows: TGTGCCAGTAGTATTATGACCAACGTCCTGACTTTC.

The chain uses TRBV20-1 and TRBJ2-7; 12 nucleotides align to TRBD1. CDR1 is DFQATT and CDR2 is SNEGSKA in the germline V gene (reference sequence). The CDR3 is made up of 15 amino acids. The J segment lost 5 bases and the V segment lost 1 base, leaving 6 bases of the junction unmatched. CDR3 region: CSARGDRGLSHEQYF. The CDR3 DNA reads as TGCAGTGCTAGAGGGGACAGGGGGCTGTCTCACGAGCAGTACTTC.

V usage is TRBV7-2 and J usage is TRBJ2-7; tentatively, D is TRBD2 (7 bases). The germline V gene encodes CDR1 SGHTA and CDR2 FQGNSA. This CDR3 contains 15 residues. V shed 5 bases and J shed 1 base, with 15 bases lying between them. CDR3 DNA: TGTGCCAGCAGCCGAGGGGGGGGTACTTCCTACGAGCAGTACTTC. Its protein is CASSRGGGTSYEQYF.

The chain uses TRBV6-5 and TRBJ2-1, with a weak D call TRBD1 (6 bases). With 4 bases removed from V and 9 bases from J, the gap between germline ends came to 19 bases. This CDR3 region has 15 residues. Germline-derived CDR1 and CDR2 are MNHEY and SVGAGI. CDR3 DNA sequence: TGTGCCAGCAGTTTAAAGAAGACAGGCTTCGGTGAGCAGTTCTTC. This translates into CASSLKKTGFGEQFF.

This chain's CDR3 is CASSRDRVVGELFF. In DNA, the CDR3 is TGTGCCAGCAGCCGGGACAGGGTGGTTGGGGAGCTGTTTTTT. The V gene is TRBV11-2, the J gene TRBJ2-2, with 9 bases matching TRBD1. The CDR3 is 14 amino acids. The V gene end was trimmed by 5 bases and the J gene end by 8 bases; junction bases not matched to a gene: 6. From germline, CDR1 is SGHAT and CDR2 FQNNGV.

This sequence joins TRBV6-1 and TRBJ2-1; 10 bases map to TRBD1. TRBJ2-7 explains the end of the DNA better; the J call may be wrong. The germline V gene encodes CDR1 MNHNS and CDR2 SASEGT. CDR3 length: 13 amino acids. The CDR3 reads CAKPGQGHHEQYF. As DNA, the CDR3 is TGTGCCAAACCGGGACAGGGGCACCACGAGCAGTACTTC.

The V gene is TRBV15, the J gene TRBJ2-2, with D perhaps matching TRBD1 (6 bases). Germline CDR1 is LNHNV and CDR2 is YYDKDF (reference sequence). The germline V and J ends were trimmed by 3 bases and 6 bases, with 11 bases remaining between them. There are 14 residues in the CDR3. The CDR3 DNA reads TGTGCCACCAGCAGGGAACAGGGCGCCGGGGAGCTGTTTTTT. Its translation is CATSREQGAGELFF.

There are a few counts of this clonotype. The chain employs TRBV9 and TRBJ2-7; D may correspond to TRBD1 or TRBD2 (6 bases each). Trimming shortened V by 3 bases and J by 2 bases, and 9 bases separated the two germline ends. The CDR3 consists of 13 residues. Looked up from germline, CDR1 is SGDLS and CDR2 is YYNGEE. CDR3 coding DNA: TGTGCCAGCAGCGGGGGGGCACCCTACGAGCAGTACTTC. Amino acids: CASSGGAPYEQYF.

V is TRBV6-1 and J is TRBJ1-2; 8 nucleotides match TRBD1. V trimming: 1 base; J trimming: 7 bases; junction bases outside the gene matches: 5. The CDR3 length is 14 residues. The germline V gene has CDR1 MNHNS and CDR2 SASEGT. In DNA, the CDR3 is TGTGCCAGCAGTGAAGGGACAGGGAGATTTGGCTACACCTTC. It encodes CASSEGTGRFGYTF.